Listed below are T cell receptor beta chains from one sample, sequenced in a study of response to subunit inactivated influenza vaccine. TCRdb analysed the RT-PCR reads with MiXCR anew, one entry per CDR3 protein. The data contain more than 400,000 distinct CDR3 sequences, under 8.5% of them singletons. The sample here was PBMCs from blood, taken 23 months after vaccination. These receptors all come from a man aged 50-75 years who received an inactivated influenza vaccine. The CDR3 runs from the conserved cysteine through the conserved F or W. D genes are given only for firm matches. Size is stated for part of the rows, as once, few or many counts, or as a class when the clone is expanded.

j_gene: TRBJ2-7; v_gene: TRBV12-3/TRBV12-4; d_gene: NA; abundance: few; CDR3nt: TGTGCCAGCACCCGGCAGGGCAACTACGAGCAGTACTTC; CDR3aa: CASTRQGNYEQYF
j_gene: TRBJ1-2; v_gene: TRBV4-3; d_gene: TRBD1; abundance: few; CDR3nt: TGCGCCAGCAGCCAACATCAACATGGGCTGGGACAGGCGAGGGAAGGCTACACCTTC; CDR3aa: CASSQHQHGLGQAREGYTF
j_gene: TRBJ1-2; v_gene: TRBV7-2; d_gene: NA; abundance: many; CDR3nt: TGTGCCAGCAGCTTAGTCAGCGGGGAGAAGAGTGGCTACACCTTC; CDR3aa: CASSLVSGEKSGYTF
j_gene: TRBJ1-1; v_gene: TRBV5-1; d_gene: TRBD1; abundance: many; CDR3nt: TGCGCCAGCAGCCCAAGCGGGACAGTGAACACTGAAGCTTTCTTT; CDR3aa: CASSPSGTVNTEAFF
j_gene: TRBJ1-1; v_gene: TRBV5-6; d_gene: NA; abundance: NA; CDR3nt: TGTGCCAGCACCCGACAGTTCCAGTTCTCTGAAGCTTTCTTT; CDR3aa: CASTRQFQFSEAFF
j_gene: TRBJ1-1; v_gene: TRBV30; d_gene: NA; abundance: NA; CDR3nt: TGTGCCTGGAGCACACTGGAGGGGGGCACTGAAGCTTTCTTT; CDR3aa: CAWSTLEGGTEAFF
j_gene: TRBJ2-5; v_gene: TRBV5-1; d_gene: NA; abundance: few; CDR3nt: TGCGCCAGCAGCTTGGGTCCCGAGCTCAAAGAGACCCAGTACTTC; CDR3aa: CASSLGPELKETQYF
j_gene: TRBJ2-7; v_gene: TRBV18; d_gene: TRBD1; abundance: NA; CDR3nt: TGTGCCAGCTCACCTCGGACAGGGCGACCTTACGAGCAGTACTTC; CDR3aa: CASSPRTGRPYEQYF
j_gene: TRBJ2-7; v_gene: TRBV20-1; d_gene: NA; abundance: few; CDR3nt: TGCAGTGCTAGAGATTTAGCTCAGGGAGAGAACTACGAGCAGTACTTC; CDR3aa: CSARDLAQGENYEQYF
j_gene: TRBJ2-3; v_gene: TRBV7-6; d_gene: NA; abundance: few; CDR3nt: TGTGCCAGCAGAAAACAGGGTATTAGCACAGATACGCAGTATTTT; CDR3aa: CASRKQGISTDTQYF
j_gene: TRBJ1-4; v_gene: TRBV4-3; d_gene: NA; abundance: few; CDR3nt: TGCGCCAGCAGCCAAGACCTCGCGGGGGGCGTTAATGAAAAACTGTTTTTT; CDR3aa: CASSQDLAGGVNEKLFF
j_gene: TRBJ2-5; v_gene: TRBV5-1; d_gene: TRBD2; abundance: NA; CDR3nt: TGCGCCAGCAGCTTGGCGTCTAGCGGGGGGGCGGAGACCCAGTACTTC; CDR3aa: CASSLASSGGAETQYF
j_gene: TRBJ2-2; v_gene: TRBV5-5; d_gene: NA; abundance: few; CDR3nt: TGTGCCAGCAGCCCTAGGCGAGATTCGGGGGAGCTGTTTTTT; CDR3aa: CASSPRRDSGELFF